The clone carrying this T cell receptor (beta chain) was detected only once. The antigen is not known. Distinct nucleotide sequences in the sample also encode this CDR3. This record comes from a study of cytomegalovirus exposure and HLA in healthy donors. Study-wide points: Further analysis was carried out later, and it showed several of the most significant clusters appearing linked to common viral pathogens.

The length of the CDR3 is 14 residues. V lost 9 bases and J 3 bases, leaving 15 bases between the germline ends. Germline lookup yields CDR1 LNHDA and CDR2 SQIVND (reference sequence). PCR amplification relied on 60 Vbeta primers (plus 13 Jbeta primers). The table came from immunoSEQ multiplex PCR; TCRdb's copy has only in-frame clones and leaves some out. The data show 130,000 to 150,000 clones, more than 75% seen once. The V and J genes are TRBV19 and TRBJ1-5; the D gene is possibly TRBD1 (5 bases). The source material was PBMCs. This TCR came from a female donor in good health and CMV-seronegative. CDR3 sequence reads: CASRVDSFNQPQHF. The CDR3 coding sequence is TGTGCCAGCAGGGTCGACAGCTTCAATCAGCCCCAGCATTTT.